This T cell receptor beta chain was sequenced for a study of human T cells and chemical hapten exposure. The library gave individual cDNA molecules unique molecular identifiers. Original data processing: Between about 20,000 and 690,600 TCRs appeared in each sample, and the median stood at 95,638. TCRdb used MiXCR to reprocess the RACE reads, holding one entry per CDR3 protein. The V and J calls, along with clone size, are taken from TCRdb and not from the paper's own processing. The sample lists around 110,000 distinct CDR3 sequences, 9% to 13% occurring once. Germline CDR1 SGHTS, CDR2 YDEGEE. The J segment lost 7 bases and the V segment lost 4 bases, leaving 6 bases of the junction unmatched. The CDR3 contains 15 residues. This clonotype showed up just a few times. Its antigen is as yet unknown. General observations from the study: Unchanged with DPC sensitization were TCRs above 1 in 1000 frequency.

The sample's time point: patch test 1, 2 weeks after DPC sensitization. Described treatment: therapeutic diphenylcyclopropenone sensitization with weekly scalp DPC. This clonotype originated in a woman in her forties or fifties with alopecia areata. Some clones in this sample may be carry-over from other donors' samples. The chain is built from TRBV5-8 and TRBJ1-4, with 11 bases that match TRBD1. The sample was whole blood, taken in connection with sensitization to the hapten diphenylcyclopropenone (DPC). The CDR3 sequence is CASSLWTGGTEKLFF. The CDR3 region has the DNA TGTGCCAGCAGCCTATGGACAGGGGGCACTGAAAAACTGTTTTTT. Variable domain in full (rest from reference TRBV5-8 and TRBJ1-4): EAGVTQSPTHLIKTRGQQATLRCSPISGHTSVYWYQQALGLGLQFLLWYDEGEERNRGNFPPRFSGRQFPNYSSELNVNALELEDSALYLCASSLWTGGTEKLFFGSGTQLSVL.